Given below is one T cell receptor (beta chain) in context. The specificity of this receptor is unknown. Nothing much larger sits one base from this clone, and base qualities are not available. Interpreted using the paper, the time point label stands for: baseline before first vaccination. Vaccinee samples were obtained from the UK trials COV001 and COV002, which included a single-blind randomized controlled phase 2/3 trial of AZD1222 (ChAdOx1 nCoV-19) in healthy adults. For TCRbeta chain sequencing, PBMC samples were collected from trial participants at day 0 and at day 28 after the second dose. This sample is part of a study of T cell responses to AZD1222 COVID-19 vaccine (dated by TCRdb to about 2021). Some background on the complete study: AZD1222 recipients given second doses at about 4 weeks or at about 12 weeks were pooled, since spike-specific TCR depth and breadth were not found to differ between the two schedules. TCR sequencing covered 233 trial participants: 200 to 210 given two doses of AZD1222 and some 25 given two doses of MenACWY control vaccine. Trial participants were enrolled by age into subgroups of 18-55, 56-69 and 70-plus years, and around 150, 29 and 61 TCR-sequenced participants, respectively, were included in these subgroups.

The CDR3 regions of human TCRbeta chains were analyzed by immunosequencing. The authors processed their data as follows. Repertoire TCRs were checked for matches against a reference library of SARS-CoV-2-specific TCRs that had been generated using the MIRA antigen-specificity platform. Breadth was defined as the fraction of unique TCRs that were SARS-CoV-2-associated. Depth was defined as the fraction of total T cells that were SARS-CoV-2-associated. Using the MIRA data, each spike-specific TCR was assigned both to the spike region to which the TCR was reactive and to a CD4 or CD8 class. Log10-transformed breadth and depth values were compared by one-way ANOVA with Sidak's multiple comparisons tests. The clones in this table, taken by TCRdb from immuneACCESS, are in-frame only. Not every clone is retained; where verified, under half of the shortfall comes from an unresolved V gene, and the cause of the rest is unknown. V, J and clone size are those of that table, while D and trimming were read from the DNA. The sample profile shows around 80,000 clones; 85% to 95% of them were found once. The ten largest clones add up to about 5.2% of the sample.

Findings and caveats that apply to the study as a whole: Reportedly, almost half of the unique spike-specific TCRs recognized epitopes lying outside the regions that are mutated in the B.1.351 and B.1.1.7 variants. CD4 TCRs associated with the vaccine covered the entire spike protein, and the dominant responses were in regions 160-218 and 743-854. Conclusions about previously exposed vaccinees are limited because only a handful of AZD1222 recipients were SARS-CoV-2 seropositive at baseline. Most participants were white British and females outnumbered males, and the authors suggested that clonal diversity may have been underestimated. No day 14 peak-response samples were available, so repertoires were characterized only after the peak T cell response. A significant rise in spike-specific TCR breadth and depth was observed after two AZD1222 doses relative to day 0 and relative to MenACWY recipients. In the small 56-69-year group, the increase in depth fell short of significance, most likely because of low power.

V is reduced by 3 bases and J by 4 bases, leaving a spacing of 8 bases between them. CDR1 and CDR2 (SGHRS, YFSETQ) derive from the germline V gene. The CDR3 covers 13 residues, taking in both the cysteine and the phenylalanine. The only DNA kept is the CDR3, 39 bases in frame from the first base. Here the sequenced sample was peripheral blood, taken on day 0 of AZD1222 vaccination. This sequence originates from an adult in good health. The rearrangement combines TRBV5-1 with TRBJ2-1, with no confident D gene call. The CDR3: CASSSGRYNEQFF. DNA sequence: TGCGCCAGCAGCTCCGGACGTTACAATGAGCAGTTCTTC.